The 30 T cell receptor beta chains presented below share a single source sample, sequenced in a study of brain T cells in children with intractable seizures. Repertoires were generated with immunoSEQ multiplex PCR, while TCRdb's copy carries only in-frame clones and drops some. The table lists 100,000 to 120,000 clones, approximately 94% of them singletons. The sample consisted of peripheral blood, taken at surgery. These receptors all stem from a boy younger than two with hemimegalencephaly and intractable seizures.

This clone came up a few times. The chain recombines TRBV7-9 with TRBJ1-2; D gene uncertain. Trimming stripped 2 bases from V and 4 bases from J, with 5 bases between. CDR3 length equals 12 residues. The germline V gene has CDR1 SEHNR and CDR2 FQNEAQ (reference sequence). This CDR3 is CASSLFVYGYTF. The CDR3 coding sequence is TGTGCCAGCAGCTTATTTGTCTATGGCTACACCTTC.

The chain couples TRBV5-1 to TRBJ2-3; tentative D call: TRBD1 (6 bases). CDR3 size: 15 residues. Trimming cost V 0 bases and J 1 base, with 9 bases left between them. CDR1 and CDR2 (germline): SGHRS, YFSETQ. The CDR3 nucleotides read TGCGCCAGCAGCTTGGCCCCAGGGGGCACAGATACGCAGTATTTT. Amino acid sequence: CASSLAPGGTDTQYF.

The V and J genes are TRBV7-3 and TRBJ2-5, with D unclear. The V end was cut by 8 bases, the J end by 1 base, with 11 bases between. This CDR3 is 13 amino acids long. Germline assignment: CDR1 SGHTA and CDR2 FQGTGA. CDR3 sequence: CASLRLPQETQYF. The CDR3 bases are TGTGCCAGCCTTCGGCTTCCCCAAGAGACCCAGTACTTC.

This sequence joins TRBV4-2 and TRBJ2-1; TRBD2 is a possible D gene (6 bases). Germline V gene data show CDR1 as LGHNA and CDR2 as YNFKEQ. This CDR3 spans 17 amino acids. V lost 0 bases, J lost 6 bases, and 18 bases lay in between. The CDR3 region is CASSQDGGGAKGNEQFF. For the CDR3, the DNA is TGTGCCAGCAGCCAAGATGGCGGCGGGGCCAAAGGCAATGAGCAGTTCTTC.

V usage is TRBV11-2 and J usage is TRBJ2-2; 9 bases map to TRBD2. CDR1 is SGHAT and CDR2 is FQNNGV in the germline V gene. The CDR3 spans 15 residues. Trimming at V came to 5 bases and at J to 7 bases, leaving 8 bases not matched to a gene. DNA for the CDR3: TGTGCCAGCAGCGCGGGACTAGCCGGGATCGGGGAGCTGTTTTTT. Residues: CASSAGLAGIGELFF.

The rearrangement joins TRBV6-4 to TRBJ1-2, with D unclear. CDR1 is MRHNA, CDR2 SNTAGT, per germline. Trimming removed 3 bases at V and 8 bases at J, with 13 bases between. This CDR3 is 13 amino acids long. The CDR3 nucleotides are TGTGCCAGCAGTGAAACCTTCCTGAGCGGCTACACCTTC. Protein: CASSETFLSGYTF.

The chain has TRBV28 and TRBJ1-6; no reliable D call. This CDR3 spans 14 amino acids. CDR1 and CDR2 from the germline V gene are MDHEN and SYDVKM. V was cut by 7 bases and J by 6 bases, with 13 bases left in between. CDR3 sequence reads: CASTLGRLNSPLHF. DNA for the CDR3: TGTGCCAGCACCCTCGGGAGGCTTAATTCACCCCTCCACTTT.

In this sample, this clone turned up once. The chain carries TRBV10-3 and TRBJ2-3; TRBD1 is a possible D gene (5 bases). Trimming cost V 8 bases and J 0 bases, with 9 bases left between them. This CDR3 is 13 amino acids long. Germline-derived CDR1 and CDR2 are ENHRY and SYGVKD. This CDR3 reads CAIGASSTDTQYF. The CDR3 DNA reads TGTGCCATCGGGGCGTCTAGCACAGATACGCAGTATTTT.

This sequence joins TRBV24-1 and TRBJ2-1; 12 bases line up with TRBD2. After removal of 4 bases from V and 8 bases from J, the junction contained 11 bases not matched to a gene. This CDR3 has 17 amino acids. The germline gives CDR1 KGHDR, CDR2 SFDVKD. The CDR3 DNA reads TGTGCCACCAGTGAGTCCCGACTAGCGGGAGTGGTGCATGAGCAGTTCTTC. Amino acid sequence: CATSESRLAGVVHEQFF.

The chain couples TRBV9 to TRBJ2-1; 7 bases line up with TRBD2. The trim removed 0 bases at V and 6 bases at J, leaving 6 bases unmatched. This CDR3 is 15 amino acids long. Looked up from germline, CDR1 is SGDLS and CDR2 is YYNGEE. In DNA, the CDR3 is TGTGCCAGCAGCGTAGCGGGAGGTTTTGTCAATGAGCAGTTCTTC. The encoded protein is CASSVAGGFVNEQFF.

This chain uses TRBV20-1 with TRBJ2-7; weak D call: TRBD1 (5 bases). The germline V and J ends were trimmed by 3 bases and 7 bases, with 16 bases remaining between them. The CDR3 sequence is 13 residues long. Germline V gene data show CDR1 as DFQATT and CDR2 as SNEGSKA (reference sequence). In DNA, the CDR3 is TGCAGTGCTAGTCCGACAGCCTTGGGTGAGCAGTACTTC. It translates to CSASPTALGEQYF.

This clone appeared a single time. CDR3 in DNA: TGTGCCAGCATGGGGGGTTCGCACTCCTACGAGCAGTACTTC. It specifies CASMGGSHSYEQYF. V gene TRBV2 combines with J gene TRBJ2-7; D might be TRBD2 (6 bases). This CDR3 comprises 14 residues. V was trimmed by 7 bases and J by 0 bases, leaving 13 bases between them. The germline V gene encodes CDR1 SNHLY and CDR2 FYNNEI.

The chain recombines TRBV9 with TRBJ2-1; 10 bases are shared with TRBD2. The CDR3 runs 16 residues. After removal of 3 bases from V and 9 bases from J, the junction contained 12 bases not matched to a gene. Germline CDR1 SGDLS, CDR2 YYNGEE. The CDR3 DNA follows: TGTGCCAGCAGCGCTAGCGGGAGTAAACGGGGCCCTGAGCAGTTCTTC. Translated, it gives CASSASGSKRGPEQFF. Full variable domain (missing parts from reference TRBV9 and TRBJ2-1): DSGVTQTPKHLITATGQRVTLRCSPRSGDLSVYWYQQSLDQGLQFLIQYYNGEERAKGNILERFSAQQFPDLHSELNLSSLELGDSALYFCASSASGSKRGPEQFFGPGTRLTVL.

This sequence joins TRBV30 and TRBJ1-3; D unclear. The CDR3 has 12 residues. The V and J ends lost 0 bases and 4 bases respectively, with 4 bases between them. Germline V gene lookup returns CDR1 GTSNPN and CDR2 SVGIG (reference sequence). Here the CDR3 reads CAWSVLGNTIYF. The CDR3 coding sequence is TGTGCCTGGAGTGTACTGGGAAACACCATATATTTT.

The V call is TRBV28, the J call TRBJ1-3; tentative D call: TRBD1 (5 bases). The CDR3 sequence is 15 residues long. V shed 1 base and J shed 2 bases, with 9 bases lying between them. Germline assignment: CDR1 MDHEN and CDR2 SYDVKM. The CDR3 nucleotides read TGTGCCAGCAGTTTATCAGGGAGCGCTGGAAACACCATATATTTT. Protein: CASSLSGSAGNTIYF.

A single count supports this clone. The CDR3 bases are TGTGCCATCGGAAGACAGGGTTCTGGGGCCAACGTCCTGACTTTC. Translation gives CAIGRQGSGANVLTF. This chain uses TRBV10-3 with TRBJ2-6; 7 bases agree with TRBD1. Trimming cost V 8 bases and J 1 base; bases outside gene matches: 5. The CDR3 is made up of 15 amino acids. The germline gives CDR1 ENHRY, CDR2 SYGVKD.

This chain uses TRBV7-7 with TRBJ2-1, with 16 nucleotides matching TRBD2. The CDR3 is 18 amino acids. Per germline, CDR1 SSHAT and CDR2 FNYEAQ (reference sequence). V shed 1 base and J 10 bases; nucleotides not matched to a gene: 10. The CDR3 loop reads CASSLDLGTSGRAREQFF. The CDR3 DNA reads as TGTGCCAGCAGCTTAGATCTTGGGACTAGCGGGAGGGCGCGGGAGCAGTTCTTC.

The chain recombines TRBV9 with TRBJ1-6; no definite D call. CDR1 is SGDLS, CDR2 YYNGEE, per germline. The CDR3 sequence is 14 residues long. The V and J ends lost 1 base and 8 bases respectively, with 10 bases between them. The CDR3 sequence: CASSVLSGDSPLHF. The CDR3 bases are TGTGCCAGCAGCGTATTGTCCGGGGATTCACCCCTCCACTTT.

The chain recombines TRBV28 with TRBJ1-2; D is unresolved. The CDR3 contains 16 residues. V was clipped by 6 bases and J by 3 bases, with 20 bases between them. Germline loops: CDR1 MDHEN, CDR2 SYDVKM. The chain's CDR3 is CASSLARVFTYYGYTF. As DNA, the CDR3 is TGTGCCAGCAGCCTGGCCAGAGTATTTACTTACTATGGCTACACCTTC.

This clone was detected only once. V and J are TRBV7-2 and TRBJ2-7, with a weak D call TRBD2 (5 bases). The germline gives CDR1 SGHTA, CDR2 FQGNSA. There are 15 residues in the CDR3. Deletions cut 0 bases from V and 1 base from J, with 10 bases between. The CDR3 bases are TGTGCCAGCAGCTTAGCGCATCGGGGATCCTACGAGCAGTACTTC. Residues: CASSLAHRGSYEQYF.

J is TRBJ2-3 and V is TRBV7-9, with TRBD1 matching 9 bases. The J segment lost 5 bases and the V segment lost 6 bases, leaving 3 bases of the junction unmatched. There are 13 residues in the CDR3. The V gene's germline CDR1 is SEHNR and CDR2 FQNEAQ (reference sequence). The CDR3 sequence is CASRDRGIDTQYF. CDR3 DNA: TGTGCCAGCAGAGACAGGGGGATAGATACGCAGTATTTT.

The chain links TRBV4-3 to TRBJ2-7; D might be TRBD2 (5 bases). V lost 0 bases to trimming and J lost 3 bases, with 9 bases between them. The CDR3 length is 14 residues. CDR1 and CDR2 from the germline V gene are LGHNA and YSLEER. This CDR3 is CASSQDRTFYEQYF. The CDR3, as DNA: TGCGCCAGCAGCCAAGATAGGACTTTCTACGAGCAGTACTTC.

The chain carries TRBV11-3 and TRBJ2-1, with D possibly being TRBD1 (5 bases). The ends were cut back, 4 bases at V and 3 bases at J, with 13 bases in the middle. The V gene's germline CDR1 is SGHNT and CDR2 YENEEA. The CDR3 is made up of 15 amino acids. CDR3 in amino acids: CASSSQGTRYNEQFF. The CDR3 DNA reads TGTGCCAGCAGCTCCCAGGGTACACGCTACAATGAGCAGTTCTTC.

This chain connects TRBV2 to TRBJ2-5, with D possibly being TRBD1 (5 bases). From germline, CDR1 is SNHLY and CDR2 FYNNEI. This CDR3 is built from 12 residues. Trimming cost V 6 bases and J 1 base, with 6 bases left between them. CDR3 sequence reads: CASRGPQETQYF. Written as DNA, the CDR3 is TGTGCCAGCAGGGGGCCCCAAGAGACCCAGTACTTC.

CDR3 sequence reads: CASGPYLKGMPGELFF. CDR3 nucleotide sequence: TGTGCTAGTGGTCCCTACTTAAAGGGTATGCCCGGGGAGCTGTTTTTT. This chain joins TRBV12-5 and TRBJ2-2, with D hard to call. Germline lookup yields CDR1 LGHNT and CDR2 FRNRAP. Trimming removed 5 bases from V and 6 bases from J, with 19 bases in between. This CDR3 has 16 amino acids.

The genes are TRBV9 and TRBJ2-3; 8 bases fit TRBD1. V shed 0 bases, J shed 5 bases, and the junction held 8 bases outside the gene matches. The CDR3 has 16 amino acids. Germline lookup yields CDR1 SGDLS and CDR2 YYNGEE. The CDR3 protein is CASSVGHQGALDTQYF. CDR3 sequence (DNA): TGTGCCAGCAGCGTAGGGCATCAGGGGGCATTAGATACGCAGTATTTT.

This clone came up once. The chain couples TRBV4-1 to TRBJ2-3, with 9 bases identical to TRBD2. The CDR3 runs 17 residues. V shed 1 base, J shed 5 bases, and the junction held 10 bases outside the gene matches. From germline, CDR1 is MGHRA and CDR2 YSYEKL. The CDR3 region has the DNA TGCGCCAGCAGCCAAGGCCCGGGACTAGCCTTCGGAGATACGCAGTATTTT. It encodes CASSQGPGLAFGDTQYF.

V is TRBV5-1 and J is TRBJ1-3, with D perhaps matching TRBD1 (5 bases). The CDR3 extends over 16 amino acids. Germline loops: CDR1 SGHRS, CDR2 YFSETQ. Trimming removed 0 bases from V and 0 bases from J, with 10 bases in between. For the CDR3, the DNA is TGCGCCAGCAGCTTGGCCAGGGTGTCCTCTGGAAACACCATATATTTT. It translates to CASSLARVSSGNTIYF.

The CDR3 nucleotides are TGTGCCAGCAGCTTGACAGTGGGGATCTATGGCTACACCTTC. The encoded protein is CASSLTVGIYGYTF. This chain uses TRBV5-8 with TRBJ1-2; D gene ambiguous. This CDR3 comprises 14 residues. V shed 1 base and J shed 4 bases, with 11 bases lying between them. The V gene's germline CDR1 is SGHTS and CDR2 YDEGEE.

This CDR3 reads CASSVGQGRSNQPQHF. The DNA for the CDR3 is TGTGCCAGCAGCGTGGGACAGGGGCGAAGCAATCAGCCCCAGCATTTT. The chain recombines TRBV21-1 with TRBJ1-5; TRBD1 reflects the table's D call only, with no check against the DNA. TRBV21-1 corresponds to a pseudogene. The CDR3 spans 16 residues.